This is a list of T cell receptor beta chains from one sample in a study of response to subunit inactivated influenza vaccine. TCRdb reanalysed the RT-PCR reads using MiXCR and keeps one entry per CDR3 protein. This sample yields 500,000 to 600,000 distinct CDR3 sequences, of which 10% to 15% are seen a single time; 9.5% to 13% belongs to the top ten. The sequenced sample was PBMCs from blood, obtained on the day of vaccination. These receptor sequences come from a man in his fifties who received an inactivated influenza vaccine. The CDR3 runs from the conserved cysteine through the conserved F or W. Each record gives: J gene, clone size, D gene, V gene, CDR3 protein, CDR3 DNA. A D gene is named only where the DNA matches it firmly. Only part of the rows carry a size: once, few, many, or a class if the clone is expanded.

>TRBJ1-5|-|-|TRBV24-1
CATSDTGHSNQPQHF
TGTGCCACCAGTGATACAGGACATTCCAATCAGCCCCAGCATTTT
>TRBJ2-1|many|-|TRBV20-1
CSARDLRSGTEQFF
TGCAGTGCTAGAGATCTGCGTTCAGGGACTGAGCAGTTCTTC
>TRBJ2-3|-|-|TRBV11-2
CASSLAGGPNPDTQYF
TGTGCCAGCAGCTTAGCTGGGGGCCCCAACCCAGATACGCAGTATTTT
>TRBJ2-2|few|-|TRBV11-2
CASSIPGTRELFF
TGTGCCAGCAGCATACCCGGGACACGGGAGCTGTTTTTT
>TRBJ2-7|-|TRBD1|TRBV20-1
CSALRTGSYEQYF
TGCAGTGCTCTCCGGACAGGCTCCTACGAGCAGTACTTC
>TRBJ2-3|few|-|TRBV20-1
CSARRSTDTQYF
TGCAGTGCCCGGCGGTCCACAGATACGCAGTATTTT
>TRBJ1-1|-|-|TRBV12-3/TRBV12-4
CASSHRARQVAPEAFF
TGTGCCAGCAGTCACCGGGCTCGACAGGTGGCTCCTGAAGCTTTCTTT
>TRBJ2-5|-|TRBD1|TRBV7-2
CASRSGGSGWRLETQYF
TGTGCCAGCAGATCAGGGGGAAGTGGGTGGAGGTTAGAGACCCAGTACTTC
>TRBJ2-1|-|TRBD2|TRBV28
CASSSLAGVYEQFF
TGTGCCAGCAGTTCACTAGCGGGAGTATATGAGCAGTTCTTC
>TRBJ1-5|many|-|TRBV2
CASSEAFRGPNQPQHF
TGTGCCAGCAGTGAAGCTTTCAGGGGCCCCAATCAGCCCCAGCATTTT
>TRBJ2-6|-|-|TRBV15
CATSRLTLDLFASGANVLTF
TGTGCCACCAGCAGACTAACACTTGACCTCTTTGCGTCTGGGGCCAACGTCCTGACTTTC
>TRBJ2-5|many|-|TRBV19
CASSTRSLGETQYF
TGTGCCAGTAGTACTCGGAGCCTCGGGGAGACCCAGTACTTC
>TRBJ1-4|-|-|TRBV29-1
CSVGSGSIEKLFF
TGCAGCGTTGGGTCCGGGTCAATTGAAAAACTGTTTTTT
>TRBJ1-5|-|-|TRBV6-2/TRBV6-3
CASSYDRGPNQPQHF
TGTGCCAGCAGCTACGACCGAGGGCCCAATCAGCCCCAGCATTTT
>TRBJ2-4|few|TRBD2|TRBV20-1
CSASWTSQNIQYF
TGCAGTGCTAGTTGGACTAGTCAAAACATTCAGTACTTC
>TRBJ2-1|-|-|TRBV20-1
CSGLADNEQFF
TGCAGTGGTCTGGCGGACAATGAGCAGTTCTTC
>TRBJ2-7|once|-|TRBV15
CATSRVRDTEYEQYF
TGTGCCACCAGCAGAGTCCGGGACACCGAGTACGAGCAGTACTTC
>TRBJ2-7|few|-|TRBV27
CASGIPGYEQYF
TGTGCCAGCGGTATCCCGGGGTACGAGCAGTACTTC
>TRBJ2-7|few|TRBD2|TRBV12-3/TRBV12-4
CASSPCLERGSYEQYF
TGTGCCAGCAGCCCCTGTTTAGAGCGGGGCAGCTACGAGCAGTACTTC
>TRBJ2-3|-|TRBD1|TRBV20-1
CSAYRGPDTQYF
TGCAGTGCTTACAGGGGGCCTGATACGCAGTATTTT
>TRBJ2-7|few|-|TRBV29-1
CSVARLASYEQYF
TGCAGCGTTGCCCGCTTGGCGTCCTACGAGCAGTACTTC
>TRBJ2-7|-|TRBD2|TRBV11-2
CASSLGDLAGVTYEQYF
TGTGCCAGCAGCTTAGGGGATCTAGCGGGAGTGACCTACGAGCAGTACTTC
>TRBJ2-1|-|-|TRBV6-1
CASSATTNSYNEQFF
TGTGCCAGCAGCGCGACTACAAACTCCTACAATGAGCAGTTCTTC
>TRBJ2-2|few|-|TRBV30
CAWSRQTGELFF
TGTGCCTGGAGCCGACAGACCGGGGAGCTGTTTTTT